This entry features one T cell receptor (beta chain) sequence. Its antigen is currently unknown. During the collection period, no donor immune events like infections were recorded. This sample stems from a study of identifying expanded T cells in peripheral blood. The trim removed 0 bases at V and 5 bases at J, leaving 8 bases unmatched. CDR1 is SQVTM, CDR2 ANQGSEA, per germline. The CDR3 length is 16 residues. Some clones are missing from TCRdb's copy, which holds only in-frame ones; the method was immunoSEQ multiplex PCR. The sample lists roughly 75,000 clones, about nine tenths occurring once. Study-wide results and caveats: Variance in clone template counts between approximately two-week samples significantly increased with total template count across all healthy donors. Technical replicates showed about 1.2 changed clones; about two weeks 15 to 20; four weeks 19.

The source of this sequence is a person between 18 and 69 years old in good health. Specimen: blood. The chain recombines TRBV29-1 with TRBJ2-5; 11 nucleotides line up with TRBD1. In nucleotides, the CDR3 is TGCAGCGTTGAAGATGGTAGGACAGGGGGCTGGGAGACCCAGTACTTC. Its translation is CSVEDGRTGGWETQYF. Full variable domain (remainder filled in from reference TRBV29-1 and TRBJ2-5): SAVISQKPSRDICQRGTSLTIQCQVDSQVTMMFWYRQQPGQSLTLIATANQGSEATYESGFVIDKFPISRPNLTFSTLTVSNMSPEDSSIYLCSVEDGRTGGWETQYFGPGTRLLVL.